The sequence of this TCR beta chain was determined in a study of blood T cell repertoires in COVID-19. Study-wide context: The United States, Italy and Spain supplied acute and convalescent COVID-19 samples. In each case, the material was cDNA or gDNA derived from T cells, B-cell-depleted T cells, or PBMCs.

The V and J ends lost 8 bases and 1 base, in that order; junction bases with no gene match: 6. Germline loops: CDR1 SGHTA, CDR2 FQGTGA. This CDR3 has 15 amino acids. Per the original data handling: Amplifying reference gene primers gave estimates of nucleated cell counts. TCRdb's copy holds only in-frame clones and misses some; the assay was immunoSEQ multiplex PCR. V, J and clone size are those of that table, while D and trimming were read from the DNA. Here the sample spans about 42,000 clones, around 91% being singletons. Sequences were obtained from peripheral blood. The V and J genes are TRBV7-3 and TRBJ2-2; TRBD1 aligns across 8 bases. This TCR was recovered from a man aged 50 to 59 with active COVID-19. CDR3: CASSLGTGNTGELFF. The CDR3 DNA follows: TGTGCCAGCTCCCTTGGGACAGGGAACACCGGGGAGCTGTTTTTT.